This T cell receptor (beta chain) stems from a study of T cells in Graves' hyperthyroidism and ophthalmopathy. There are many counts of this clonotype. Its antigen remains unidentified. This CDR3 spans 14 amino acids. V gave up 3 bases and J gave up 10 bases; unmatched junction bases: 8. The V gene's germline CDR1 is KGHSH and CDR2 LQKENI. Each ophthalmopathy patient scored at least 3 on the Clinical Activity Score and at least 4 on NOSPECS grade, with duration under 3 months. Together with thyroid ultrasound, orbital computed tomography, serum thyroxine and TRAb, clinical symptoms were used for diagnoses. Points from the study as a whole: Blood also held most thyroid clonotypes expanded beyond 0.001.

There were TCR beta CDR3 regions amplified from RNA transcripts. The primer set for the first-round RT-PCR of the TCR CDR3 was HTBI. TCRdb reprocessed the multiplex PCR reads via MiXCR and lists one record per CDR3 protein. The data show approximately 530,000 distinct CDR3 sequences, nearly 20% seen once. The material sequenced was blood. The clonotype was recovered from a man aged 40-50 years with Graves' ophthalmopathy. V and J are TRBV18 and TRBJ1-1, with TRBD1 matching 10 bases. The CDR3 sequence: CASSPLPTGGSAFF. The DNA of the CDR3 is TGTGCCAGCTCACCGCTCCCGACAGGGGGCTCAGCTTTCTTT.